This T cell receptor beta chain was found in a study of shared clonotypes between healthy human individuals. Study conclusions and caveats: A reduction in generation probabilities was seen for non-shared clonotypes relative to those shared by all four donors.

Germline assignment: CDR1 MNHEY and CDR2 SVGAGI. Unmatched junction bases numbered 5, after V lost 5 bases and J lost 6 bases. The CDR3 is made up of 14 amino acids. Sequencing was performed with immunoSEQ multiplex PCR; in TCRdb, only in-frame clones are kept and a portion is missing. The table records roughly 300,000 clones, about nine tenths of them present only once. Remarks on this clone: Its antigen is currently unknown.

Each of the donors was a healthy adult who was HIV-negative and had not had a recent acute infection or vaccination. The sequenced material came from memory CD8+ T cells sorted from blood. As to subset: CD45RO+ cells pooled with CCR7-negative TemRA cells. The chain uses TRBV6-5 and TRBJ2-7, with 12 bases matching TRBD1. The receptor was derived from a man between 18 and 35 years old in good health. As DNA, the CDR3 is TGTGCCAGCAGTGCGGGACAGGGGGCCGGCGAGCAGTACTTC. It codes for CASSAGQGAGEQYF.